This TCR beta chain was identified in a study of T-cell memory formation after mild COVID-19. The wider study: Across donors, TCR clusters were largely donor specific. Whole-study results and caveats: The pre-infection memory compartment contained some responding clones, suggesting cross-reactive memory joined.

MiXCR was run by TCRdb on the 5' RACE reads, yielding one entry per CDR3 protein. This repertoire shows about 130,000 distinct CDR3 sequences, approximately 5.9% found once; its top ten account for 2.2%. Germline loops: CDR1 SGHRS, CDR2 YFSETQ. V was pared by 4 bases and J by 1 base, with 6 bases of the junction left unmatched. There are 16 residues in the CDR3. This clonotype was seen a few times. The antigen remains undetermined. The specimen was PBMCs or a T cell subset sorted from them (not recorded which). The receptor was derived from an adult woman who had mild COVID-19 (a few samples of this study predate the infection). Cell type and time point are not known. The rearrangement uses TRBV5-1 and TRBJ2-1, with TRBD2 identical over 9 bases. In DNA, the CDR3 is TGCGCCAGCAGCCGGGGTCTAGCGGGGTCCTACAATGAGCAGTTCTTC. Its translation: CASSRGLAGSYNEQFF.